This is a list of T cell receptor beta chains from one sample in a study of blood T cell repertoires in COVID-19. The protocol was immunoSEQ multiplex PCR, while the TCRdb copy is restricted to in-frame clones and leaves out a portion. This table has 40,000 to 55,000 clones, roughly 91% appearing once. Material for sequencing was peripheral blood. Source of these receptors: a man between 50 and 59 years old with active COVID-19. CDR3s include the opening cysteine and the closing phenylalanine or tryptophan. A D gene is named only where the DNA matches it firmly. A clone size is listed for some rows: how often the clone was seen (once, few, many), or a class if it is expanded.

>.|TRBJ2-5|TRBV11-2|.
TGTGCCAGCAGCTTAGGGAGGGACAGCCGTCGACGGGCGGGAGAGACCCAGTACTTC
CASSLGRDSRRRAGETQYF
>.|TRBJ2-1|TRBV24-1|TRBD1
TGTGCCACCAGTGATTCCGCCGGGACAGGCAGGAATGAGCAGTTCTTC
CATSDSAGTGRNEQFF
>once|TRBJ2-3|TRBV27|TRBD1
TGTGCCAGCAGAAGGACAGGGAAAATATCTAGCACAGATACGCAGTATTTT
CASRRTGKISSTDTQYF
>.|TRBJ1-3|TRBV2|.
TGTGCCAGCAGACGGACTGTGAGCTCTGGAAACACCATATATTTT
CASRRTVSSGNTIYF
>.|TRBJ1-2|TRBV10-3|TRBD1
TGTGCCATCAGTTCTGGGACAGGGTCTGCGATCTATGGCTACACCTTC
CAISSGTGSAIYGYTF
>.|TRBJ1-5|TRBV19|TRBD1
TGTGCCAGTAGTATAGTCCGGGGACAGGGTGGCAATCAGCCCCAGCATTTT
CASSIVRGQGGNQPQHF
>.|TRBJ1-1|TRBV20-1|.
TGCAGTGCTTTCTCAGGGGTGCGAGCTTTCTTT
CSAFSGVRAFF
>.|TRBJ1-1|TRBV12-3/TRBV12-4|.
TGTGCCTGTCCGCAGGGAGGGTCGTCTGAAGCTTTCTTT
CACPQGGSSEAFF
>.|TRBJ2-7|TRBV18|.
TGTGCCAGCTCACCACCCCCCAGGGCCATGGTAGGTTGGCAGTACTTC
CASSPPPRAMVGWQYF
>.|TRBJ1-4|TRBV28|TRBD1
TGTGCCAGCAGCGTAGGGGGCGGTGAAAAACTGTTTTTT
CASSVGGGEKLFF
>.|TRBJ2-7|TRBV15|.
TGTGCCACCAGCAGAGATTCTTCCTACGAGCAGTACTTC
CATSRDSSYEQYF
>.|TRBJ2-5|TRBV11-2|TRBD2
TGTGCCAGCAGCTTTGGCGGGATGGCGGGGGGGCCCACGAAGACCCAGTACTTC
CASSFGGMAGGPTKTQYF
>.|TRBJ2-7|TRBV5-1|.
TGCGCCAGCAGGTCGGGTGACTCCTACGAGCAGTACTTC
CASRSGDSYEQYF
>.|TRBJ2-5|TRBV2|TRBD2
TGTGCCAGCAGTGAGTCTTCGGGACTAGCGGGGGAAGAGACCCAGTACTTC
CASSESSGLAGEETQYF
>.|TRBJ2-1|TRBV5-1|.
TGCGCCAGCAGGGACTCTCCCGAGAATGAGCAGTTCTTC
CASRDSPENEQFF
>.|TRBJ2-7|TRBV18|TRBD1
TGTGCCAGCTCGCCTTCCGGGACAGGGACCGAGCAGTACTTC
CASSPSGTGTEQYF
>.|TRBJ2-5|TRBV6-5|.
TGTGCCAGCAGTTACTCGAAAGCCCTACCCCAGTACTTC
CASSYSKALPQYF
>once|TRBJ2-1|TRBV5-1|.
TGCGCCAGCAGCGAACAATACAATGAGCAGTTCTTC
CASSEQYNEQFF
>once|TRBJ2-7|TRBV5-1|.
TGCGCCAGCAGCTTGGAGACCGGGGGACGTACCGACGAGCAGTACTTC
CASSLETGGRTDEQYF
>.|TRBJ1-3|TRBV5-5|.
TGTGCCAGCAGCTTGGACGGAGCCTTCTCTGGAAACACCATATATTTT
CASSLDGAFSGNTIYF
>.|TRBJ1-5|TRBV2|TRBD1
TGTGCCAGCACTTCCGGGACAGGGTATCAGCCCCAGCATTTT
CASTSGTGYQPQHF
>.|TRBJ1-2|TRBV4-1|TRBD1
TGCGCCAGCAGCCAGACAGGGACAATCTATGGCTACACCTTC
CASSQTGTIYGYTF
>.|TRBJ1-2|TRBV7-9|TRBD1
TGTGCCAGCAGCCTAAGCAGGGGGGGCTACACCTTC
CASSLSRGGYTF
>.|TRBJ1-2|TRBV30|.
TGTGCCTGGCATGAAACAGGGTACAGGCGAGGCTATGGCTACACCTTC
CAWHETGYRRGYGYTF
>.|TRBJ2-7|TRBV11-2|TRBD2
TGTGCCAGCACCCTGGGGGCTAGCGGGAGGGGCCACGAGCAGTACTTC
CASTLGASGRGHEQYF
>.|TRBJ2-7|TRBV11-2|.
TGTGCCAGCAGCCAGGGGGAGCAGTACTTC
CASSQGEQYF
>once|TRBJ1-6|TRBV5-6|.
TGTGCCAGCAGCTTAAGAACAGGGTGGAATTCACCCCTCCACTTT
CASSLRTGWNSPLHF
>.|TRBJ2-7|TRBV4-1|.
TGCGCCAGCAGCCAAGATAATGGGGCCAACCTCTACGAGCAGTACTTC
CASSQDNGANLYEQYF
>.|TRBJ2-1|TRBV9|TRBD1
TGTGCCAGCAGCGTAGGGGGGACAGGACTCAATGAGCAGTTCTTC
CASSVGGTGLNEQFF
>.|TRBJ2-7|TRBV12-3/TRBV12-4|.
TGTGCCAGCAGTTCCTCGGGGAACGAGCAGTACTTC
CASSSSGNEQYF
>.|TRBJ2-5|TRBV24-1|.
TGTGCCACCAGTGACCCCAACCAAGAGACCCAGTACTTC
CATSDPNQETQYF
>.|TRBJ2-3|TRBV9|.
TGTGCCAGCAGCTCCTTTCCCGGAGATACGCAGTATTTT
CASSSFPGDTQYF
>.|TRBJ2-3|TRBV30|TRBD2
TGTGCCTGGAAACCGGGGAGCGGGGTCACAGATACGCAGTATTTT
CAWKPGSGVTDTQYF
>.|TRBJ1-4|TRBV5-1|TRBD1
TGCGCCAGCAGCTATGACAGGGGGCTAGGGGAAAAACTGTTTTTT
CASSYDRGLGEKLFF
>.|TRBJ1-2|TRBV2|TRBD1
TGTGCCAGCAGTGAAGGCAGGGGGCAGCCCTATGGCTACACCTTC
CASSEGRGQPYGYTF
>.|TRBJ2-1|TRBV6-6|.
TGTGCCAGCAGTCCGATCCCCCTTGAGCGGCACTACAATGAGCAGTTCTTC
CASSPIPLERHYNEQFF
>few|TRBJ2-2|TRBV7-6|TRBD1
TGTGCCAGCAGCTTAGTTGGACAGGTAGCCGACACCGGGGAGCTGTTTTTT
CASSLVGQVADTGELFF
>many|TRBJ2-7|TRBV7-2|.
TGTGCCAGCAGCTTGAGCAGGCCCCAGGGCGAGCAGTACTTC
CASSLSRPQGEQYF
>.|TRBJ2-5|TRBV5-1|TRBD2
TGCGCCAGCAGCCTGGCGGGGGGGAGGGGCGAGACCCAGTACTTC
CASSLAGGRGETQYF
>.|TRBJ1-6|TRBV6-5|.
TGTGCCACTGAGGCTCTGAGCTCCTATAATTCACCCCTCCACTTT
CATEALSSYNSPLHF
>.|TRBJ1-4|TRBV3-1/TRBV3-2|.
TGTGCCAGCAGCCAACAGACAACTAATGAAAAACTGTTTTTT
CASSQQTTNEKLFF
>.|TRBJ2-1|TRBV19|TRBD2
TGTGCCAGTACCATAGCGGGAGTCTCCTACAATGAGCAGTTCTTC
CASTIAGVSYNEQFF
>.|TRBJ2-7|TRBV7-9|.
TGTGCCAGCACCAATAGTCAGGGCTATCATTCCTACGAGCAGTACTTC
CASTNSQGYHSYEQYF
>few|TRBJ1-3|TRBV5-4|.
TGTGCCAGCAGCTTGGGACAAGCAGCAGGAAACACCATATATTTT
CASSLGQAAGNTIYF
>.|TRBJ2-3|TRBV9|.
TGTGCCAGCAGCGCCCCCGATTTACGGACAGATACGCAGTATTTT
CASSAPDLRTDTQYF
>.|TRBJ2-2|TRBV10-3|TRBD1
TGTGCCATCAGTGAGGGGACAGGGACGAACACCGGGGAGCTGTTTTTT
CAISEGTGTNTGELFF
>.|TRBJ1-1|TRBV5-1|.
TGCGCCAGCAGCTCAACACAGGGTCGGGGTGAAGCTTTCTTT
CASSSTQGRGEAFF
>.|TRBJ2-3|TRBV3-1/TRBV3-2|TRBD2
TGTGCCAGCAGCCCCCCCACTAGCGGGGGCACAGATACGCAGTATTTT
CASSPPTSGGTDTQYF
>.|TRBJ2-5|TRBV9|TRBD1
TGTGCCAGCAGCGCTCGTTCCGGGACAGGCGGGAAGACCCAGTACTTC
CASSARSGTGGKTQYF
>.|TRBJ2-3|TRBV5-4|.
TGTGCCAGCAGCTTGTCTACCGATACGCAGTATTTT
CASSLSTDTQYF
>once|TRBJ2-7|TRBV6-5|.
TGTGCCAGCAACTCGCAGGGCGACGGAATCTACGAGCAGTACTTC
CASNSQGDGIYEQYF
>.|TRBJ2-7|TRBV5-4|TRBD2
TGTGCCAGCAGCATGCCGGGACTAGCGTCAAGGGTAGACTTC
CASSMPGLASRVDF
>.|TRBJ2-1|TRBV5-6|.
TGTGCCAGCAGCTTGGAACAGTACGTAATAGGTGAGCAGTTCTTC
CASSLEQYVIGEQFF
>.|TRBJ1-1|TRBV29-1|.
TGCAGCGTTGGTCACCAGGGGAACACTGAAGCTTTCTTT
CSVGHQGNTEAFF
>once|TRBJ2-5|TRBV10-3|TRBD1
TGTGCCATCAGAGGGACAGGTGGTGAGGAGACCCAGTACTTC
CAIRGTGGEETQYF
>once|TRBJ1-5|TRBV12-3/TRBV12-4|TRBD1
TGTGCCAGCAACCAGGGGGCCCGTCAGCCCCAGCATTTT
CASNQGARQPQHF
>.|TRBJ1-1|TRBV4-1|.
TGCGCCAGCAGCCTCTTAGCGGGCCAAAACACTGAAGCTTTCTTT
CASSLLAGQNTEAFF
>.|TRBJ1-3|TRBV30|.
TGTGCCTGGAGCGTAGAGGACACCATATATTTT
CAWSVEDTIYF
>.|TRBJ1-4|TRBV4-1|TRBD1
TGCGCCAGCAGCCAACTCGGACAGGGGTCTGTAAAACTGTTTTTT
CASSQLGQGSVKLFF
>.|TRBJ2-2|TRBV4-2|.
TGTGCCAGCATGAGTAAAGGGGAGCTGTTTTTT
CASMSKGELFF